Each of the 17 T cell receptor beta chains below was sequenced from the same sample in a study of T cell repertoires in cytomegalovirus infection. The antigens for these receptors are not known. MiXCR was run by TCRdb on the reads, yielding one entry per CDR3 protein. Among roughly 500,000 distinct CDR3 sequences listed, about 33% were seen once. Sequenced here: cultured PBMCs, sampled from culture after CMV antigen stimulation. The receptors stem from a human donor in good health (CMV status not recorded). Some clones in this sample may be carry-over from other donors' samples.

The CDR3 here is CASGGRVGKAFF. The DNA of the CDR3 is TGTGCCAGCGGGGGACGGGTCGGTAAAGCTTTCTTT. The rearrangement links TRBV6-1 to TRBJ1-1; D is perhaps TRBD1 (5 bases). Trimming pared 8 bases from V and 9 bases from J, leaving 16 bases between. CDR3 length: 12 residues. Germline V gene lookup returns CDR1 MNHNS and CDR2 SASEGT.

In DNA, the CDR3 is TGTGCCAGCAGCTTAGCCCTAGCGTCTTACAATGAGCAGTTCTTC. Residues: CASSLALASYNEQFF. The V and J genes are TRBV7-2 and TRBJ2-1, with a weak D call TRBD2 (6 bases). From germline, CDR1 is SGHTA and CDR2 FQGNSA. V was pared by 0 bases and J by 4 bases, with 10 bases between. The CDR3 is made up of 15 amino acids.

The chain uses TRBV28 and TRBJ2-5, with 8 bases identical to TRBD1. Germline loops: CDR1 MDHEN, CDR2 SYDVKM. V gave up 1 base and J gave up 5 bases; unmatched junction bases: 12. This CDR3 is 17 amino acids long. The CDR3 loop is CASSLSNLRQGWETQYF. DNA of the CDR3: TGTGCCAGCAGTTTATCCAATCTACGACAGGGGTGGGAGACCCAGTACTTC.

The rearrangement links TRBV6-2 or TRBV6-3 to TRBJ2-1; D remains unclear. The germline V and J ends were trimmed by 2 bases and 9 bases, with 8 bases remaining between them. The germline V gene has CDR1 MNHEY and CDR2 SVGEGT. This CDR3 has 12 residues. CDR3 residues: CASSYRRVEQFF. The DNA of the CDR3 is TGTGCCAGCAGTTACAGACGCGTTGAGCAGTTCTTC.

The CDR3 region has the DNA TGCGCCAGCAGCCAAGAATACCTTGGCTACACCTTC. Encoded protein: CASSQEYLGYTF. The chain recombines TRBV4-3 with TRBJ1-2, with D hard to call. The V gene lost 0 bases and the J gene lost 7 bases, with 6 bases spanning the gap. Germline CDR1 LGHNA, CDR2 YSLEER. CDR3 length equals 12 residues.

The chain couples TRBV4-3 to TRBJ1-1; the D gene is possibly TRBD1 (6 bases). Germline CDR1 reads LGHNA; CDR2 reads YSLEER. V lost 0 bases and J 2 bases, leaving 16 bases between the germline ends. The CDR3 sequence is 17 residues long. CDR3: CASSQDHRATRNTEAFF. For the CDR3, the DNA is TGCGCCAGCAGCCAAGATCACAGGGCCACCCGCAACACTGAAGCTTTCTTT.

The chain combines TRBV2 with TRBJ2-2; TRBD1 agrees at 8 bases. CDR3 length: 15 amino acids. Per the germline V gene, CDR1 is SNHLY and CDR2 is FYNNEI. The V segment lost 8 bases and the J segment 2 bases; nucleotides outside the gene matches: 7. The DNA of the CDR3 is TGTGCCAGCGAGAACGGACAGGGAAACACCGGGGAGCTGTTTTTT. Its translation: CASENGQGNTGELFF.

A single count supports this clonotype. The genes are TRBV20-1 and TRBJ1-1; 9 bases agree with TRBD1. V shed 3 bases, J shed 4 bases, and the junction held 3 bases outside the gene matches. The CDR3 has 13 amino acids. Germline loops: CDR1 DFQATT, CDR2 SNEGSKA (reference sequence). The CDR3 nucleotides read TGCAGTGCTAGCCCGGGACAGGGCACTGAAGCTTTCTTT. As protein: CSASPGQGTEAFF.

The chain carries TRBV30 and TRBJ1-3; D is unresolved. The germline CDR1 and CDR2 sequences are GTSNPN and SVGIG (reference sequence). Trimming shortened V by 0 bases and J by 1 base, and 16 bases separated the two germline ends. The CDR3 has 17 residues. CDR3 in amino acids: CAWSVRTLGGSGNTIYF. The DNA of the CDR3 is TGTGCCTGGAGTGTAAGGACTCTCGGAGGGTCTGGAAACACCATATATTTT.

CDR3 residues: CASSYKNQPQHF. CDR3 in DNA: TGTGCCAGCAGTTACAAGAATCAGCCCCAGCATTTT. The chain links TRBV12-3 or TRBV12-4 to TRBJ1-5, with D uncertain. This CDR3 has 12 residues. V shed 4 bases and J shed 4 bases, with 5 bases lying between them.

The V call is TRBV7-2, the J call TRBJ1-4, with D hard to call. The V and J ends lost 1 base and 8 bases respectively, with 14 bases between them. The CDR3 extends over 15 amino acids. CDR1 and CDR2 (germline): SGHTA, FQGNSA. The CDR3 DNA sequence: TGTGCCAGCAGCTTAGTTCTGTCGGCCAGAGAAAAACTGTTTTTT. Encoded protein: CASSLVLSAREKLFF. Looking up the rest from reference TRBV7-2 and TRBJ1-4 gives the full variable domain: GAGVSQSPSNKVTEKGKDVELRCDPISGHTALYWYRQSLGQGLEFLIYFQGNSAPDKSGLPSDRFSAERTGGSVSTLTIQRTQQEDSAVYLCASSLVLSAREKLFFGSGTQLSVL.

This clonotype was counted a few times. CDR3 in DNA: TGTGCCAGCAGCTTAACGGGACTAGCGAGATTCACAGATACGCAGTATTTT. Translating gives CASSLTGLARFTDTQYF. This chain uses TRBV7-3 with TRBJ2-3; 10 nucleotides line up with TRBD2. Losses at the gene ends were 0 bases for V and 2 bases for J; bases not matched to a gene: 5. Looked up from germline, CDR1 is SGHTA and CDR2 is FQGTGA. The CDR3 loop spans 17 amino acids.

The V call is TRBV6-2 or TRBV6-3, the J call TRBJ2-5, with D uncertain. The CDR3 totals 15 residues. Germline-derived CDR1 and CDR2 are MNHEY and SVGEGT. Trimming left V 6 bases short and J 4 bases short, with 18 bases between. In DNA, the CDR3 is TGTGCCAGCAGCTACAACCCGGCCCTGGGAGAGACCCAGTACTTC. Its protein product is CASSYNPALGETQYF.

The chain has TRBV12-3 or TRBV12-4 and TRBJ1-3; a weak D match, TRBD1 (6 bases). Trimming cost V 5 bases and J 0 bases, with 11 bases left between them. The CDR3 loop spans 15 amino acids. CDR3 bases: TGTGCCAGCAGTGCAGGGGAGTCCTCTGGAAACACCATATATTTT. Translated: CASSAGESSGNTIYF.

This clonotype has just a few counts. This rearrangement joins TRBV7-2 to TRBJ2-7, with D tentatively TRBD2 (5 bases). Trimming took 3 bases from V and 4 from J, leaving 13 bases between them. The CDR3 spans 14 residues. Germline CDR1 reads SGHTA; CDR2 reads FQGNSA. The CDR3 DNA reads as TGTGCCAGCAGCTTTGAGCGGATGGGTTACGAGCAGTACTTC. The encoded protein is CASSFERMGYEQYF.

This clonotype was recorded at least ten times. V and J are TRBV7-2 and TRBJ2-5, with TRBD2 matching 10 bases. This CDR3 comprises 16 residues. Germline CDR1 and CDR2: SGHTA and FQGNSA. The V and J ends lost 5 bases and 4 bases, in that order; junction bases with no gene match: 10. As DNA, the CDR3 is TGTGCCAGCAGCGACCCCCCTCGACTAGCGGGAGAGACCCAGTACTTC. Translating it yields CASSDPPRLAGETQYF.

This chain uses TRBV7-2 with TRBJ1-1; D unclear. V was cut by 2 bases and J by 4 bases, with 14 bases left in between. The CDR3 runs to 15 residues. Germline V gives CDR1 SGHTA, CDR2 FQGNSA. This CDR3 reads CASSLLGLGITEAFF. Here the CDR3 DNA reads TGTGCCAGCAGCTTACTAGGGCTGGGGATCACTGAAGCTTTCTTT.